One and the same sample provided the 16 T cell receptor beta chains below, sequenced in a study of shared T cell receptors in the human thymus. Data came from immunoSEQ multiplex PCR; TCRdb stores just in-frame clones and leaves some out. The sample consists of 700,000 or so clones, approximately 83% of them appearing once. The sample also formed part of further work on human thymus T cells.

Sequenced material: thymocytes. The origin of the receptors is a girl younger than two with a congenital heart defect.

V usage is TRBV6-1 and J usage is TRBJ2-7, with D possibly TRBD2 on 5 matching bases. The CDR3 runs to 15 residues. Germline lookup yields CDR1 MNHNS and CDR2 SASEGT. V lost 8 bases and J lost 4, with 21 bases in between. The CDR3 nucleotides read TGTGCCAGCGGAAAGGAGGCACAGTGGCGGTACGAGCAGTACTTC. It specifies CASGKEAQWRYEQYF.

The CDR3 sequence: CASSQDRRPGTGLEAFF. CDR3 DNA sequence: TGTGCCAGCAGCCAAGATCGACGTCCGGGTACGGGACTTGAAGCTTTCTTT. The V and J genes are TRBV14 and TRBJ1-1, with a tentative D call TRBD1 (5 bases). From germline, CDR1 is SGHDN and CDR2 FVKESK. The V end lost 0 bases, the J end lost 7 bases, and 21 bases lay between the germline ends. There are 17 residues in the CDR3.

The rearrangement uses TRBV19 and TRBJ1-2; D possibly corresponds to TRBD1 (6 bases). This CDR3 region has 16 residues. Germline V lookup: CDR1 LNHDA, CDR2 SQIVND (reference sequence). V was cut by 6 bases and J by 1 base, with 18 bases left in between. CDR3 sequence (DNA): TGTGCCAGTAGAAGGACAGAAGGCCCCTATAACTATGGCTACACCTTC. Its protein product is CASRRTEGPYNYGYTF.

V usage is TRBV7-9 and J usage is TRBJ1-3; possible D gene TRBD1, 6 bases. CDR3 length equals 19 residues. Germline V gives CDR1 SEHNR, CDR2 FQNEAQ (reference sequence). Trimming cost V 1 base and J 0 bases, with 19 bases left between them. The CDR3: CASSLVRTDSETSGNTIYF. The CDR3, as DNA: TGTGCCAGCAGCTTAGTTAGGACGGACAGCGAGACCTCTGGAAACACCATATATTTT.

V is TRBV6-1 and J is TRBJ2-7; 11 bases map to TRBD1. Per germline, CDR1 MNHNS and CDR2 SASEGT. CDR3 length: 15 amino acids. The junction had 2 bases not matched to a gene; V was cut back by 2 bases and J by 2 bases. CDR3 region: CASSERTGGPYEQYF. CDR3 bases: TGTGCCAGCAGTGAAAGGACAGGGGGCCCCTACGAGCAGTACTTC.

The J gene is TRBJ1-1, the V gene TRBV6-6, with a possible D match to TRBD1 (6 bases). The CDR3 runs 15 residues. Germline lookup yields CDR1 MNHNY and CDR2 SVGAGI (reference sequence). V shed 2 bases and J shed 3 bases, with 13 bases lying between them. The chain's CDR3 is CASSYRAAGDTEAFF. CDR3 bases: TGTGCCAGCAGTTACCGGGCGGCAGGGGACACTGAAGCTTTCTTT.

The chain has TRBV5-5 and TRBJ2-3; D unclear. The CDR3 is 12 residues long. Germline V gene sequence: CDR1 SGHKS, CDR2 YYEKEE (reference sequence). V was shortened by 1 base and J by 9 bases, with 9 bases between the two germline ends. CDR3 nucleotides: TGTGCCAGCAGCTTGAACCCAGGAACGCAGTATTTT. Its translation is CASSLNPGTQYF.

The chain recombines TRBV28 with TRBJ2-7; D is undetermined. V lost 1 base to trimming and J lost 3 bases, with 7 bases between them. The V gene's germline CDR1 is MDHEN and CDR2 SYDVKM. The CDR3 sequence is 13 residues long. Written as DNA, the CDR3 is TGTGCCAGCAGTTTATATACAGACTACGAGCAGTACTTC. This encodes CASSLYTDYEQYF.

This chain links TRBV10-3 with TRBJ1-2; 8 nucleotides match TRBD1. CDR1 is ENHRY and CDR2 is SYGVKD in the germline V gene. The CDR3 spans 16 residues. V was pared by 5 bases and J by 4 bases, with 12 bases of the junction left unmatched. The CDR3 sequence: CAISRQGQDLSYGYTF. The CDR3 DNA is TGTGCCATCAGTCGACAGGGGCAAGACCTATCCTATGGCTACACCTTC.

This rearrangement joins TRBV12-2 to TRBJ1-1. TRBV12-2 is deemed a pseudogene. CDR3 length: 15 amino acids. Written as DNA, the CDR3 is TGTGCAAGTCGCTTGGGGGGAGGGGCGAACACTGAAGCTTTCTTT. It yields the protein CASRLGGGANTEAFF.

In this sample, this clone turned up once. The rearrangement joins TRBV9 to TRBJ2-3; a weak D match, TRBD2 (6 bases). CDR3 length: 18 amino acids. Germline CDR1 reads SGDLS; CDR2 reads YYNGEE. The V end was cut by 0 bases, the J end by 8 bases, with 25 bases between. This CDR3 is CASSVEPGRDFLPSTQYF. In DNA, the CDR3 is TGTGCCAGCAGCGTAGAGCCGGGGCGGGACTTTCTCCCCTCTACGCAGTATTTT. The full variable domain, its missing parts supplied by reference TRBV9 and TRBJ2-3, is DSGVTQTPKHLITATGQRVTLRCSPRSGDLSVYWYQQSLDQGLQFLIQYYNGEERAKGNILERFSAQQFPDLHSELNLSSLELGDSALYFCASSVEPGRDFLPSTQYFGPGTRLTVL.

This clone was seen a few times. V and J are TRBV4-1 and TRBJ2-7, with D perhaps TRBD2 (5 bases). The CDR3 sequence is 13 residues long. V was shortened by 4 bases and J by 6 bases, with 13 bases between the two germline ends. From germline, CDR1 is MGHRA and CDR2 YSYEKL. DNA of the CDR3: TGCGCCAGCAGCCGCGGACTCCATCGCGAGCAGTACTTC. Encoded protein: CASSRGLHREQYF.

The gene calls are TRBV7-9 and TRBJ1-4, with a possible D match to TRBD1 (5 bases). CDR1 and CDR2 (germline): SEHNR, FQNEAQ (reference sequence). Between the trimmed V and J ends, which lost 3 bases and 10 bases, there was a span of 9 bases. The length of the CDR3 is 12 residues. The DNA of the CDR3 is TGTGCCAGCAGCTTCAGCGGGGGAAAACTGTTTTTT. Translating gives CASSFSGGKLFF.

The chain carries TRBV27 and TRBJ1-3; D not resolved. V lost 1 base and J 0 bases, leaving 16 bases between the germline ends. This CDR3 region has 18 residues. Germline CDR1 is MNHEY and CDR2 is SMNVEV (reference sequence). The CDR3 nucleotides are TGTGCCAGCAGTTTATGGGCGCCAAATGCCAACTCTGGAAACACCATATATTTT. It encodes CASSLWAPNANSGNTIYF.

With respect to this clone: One end of the junction does not line up with germline, which may come from a read error. The gene calls are TRBV7-7 and TRBJ2-7; 7 bases fit TRBD1. Germline lookup yields CDR1 SSHAT and CDR2 FNYEAQ (reference sequence). This CDR3 contains 14 residues. Written as DNA, the CDR3 is TGTGCTAGCAGCTTGGTCCAGGGGGATACCGAGCAGTACTTC. Its protein is CASSLVQGDTEQYF.

The chain recombines TRBV6-1 with TRBJ1-6; D is ambiguous. V gave up 6 bases and J gave up 7 bases, with 19 bases separating them. The CDR3 totals 16 residues. Germline CDR1 is MNHNS and CDR2 is SASEGT. In nucleotides, the CDR3 is TGTGCCAGCAGCGAATACCTACAGACGTACAATTCACCCCTCCACTTT. Protein: CASSEYLQTYNSPLHF.